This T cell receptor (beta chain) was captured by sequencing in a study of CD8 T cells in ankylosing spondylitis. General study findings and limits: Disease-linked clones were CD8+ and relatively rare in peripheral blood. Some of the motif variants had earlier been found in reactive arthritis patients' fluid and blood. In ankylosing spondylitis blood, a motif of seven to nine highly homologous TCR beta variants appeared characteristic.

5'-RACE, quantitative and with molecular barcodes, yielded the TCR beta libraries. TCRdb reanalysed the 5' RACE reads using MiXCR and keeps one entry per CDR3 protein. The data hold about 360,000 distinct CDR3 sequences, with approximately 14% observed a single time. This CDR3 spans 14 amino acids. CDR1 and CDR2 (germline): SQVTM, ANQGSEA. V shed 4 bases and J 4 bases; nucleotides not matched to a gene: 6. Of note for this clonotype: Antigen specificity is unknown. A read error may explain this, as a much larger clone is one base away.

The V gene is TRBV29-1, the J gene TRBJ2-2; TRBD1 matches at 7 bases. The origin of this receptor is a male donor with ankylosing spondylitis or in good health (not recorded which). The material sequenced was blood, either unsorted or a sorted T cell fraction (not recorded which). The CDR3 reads CSVALTGCTGELFF. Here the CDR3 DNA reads TGCAGCGTTGCCCTGACAGGGTGCACCGGGGAGCTGTTTTTT.